This T cell receptor (beta chain) was found in a study of T cell responses to AZD1222 COVID-19 vaccine. Per germline, CDR1 SGHRS and CDR2 YFSETQ. The trim removed 4 bases at V and 5 bases at J, leaving 8 bases unmatched. The CDR3 runs 16 residues. Study results and caveats: Most donors were white British, females outnumbered males, and clonal diversity was possibly underestimated. None of the repertoires were sampled until the peak T cell response had passed. Following two doses of AZD1222, Spike-specific TCR breadth and depth rose. Unmutated variant regions are reportedly the target of nearly half of TCRs that are spike-specific.

Note on this clone: Its specificity is unknown.

The data were produced by immunoSEQ multiplex PCR, yet TCRdb's version contains in-frame clones alone and is incomplete. Here the sample spans tens of thousands of clones, about 90% being singletons. The chain carries TRBV5-1 and TRBJ2-1; 11 nucleotides agree with TRBD2. The clonotype comes from an adult who received the AZD1222 COVID-19 vaccine. The material sequenced was peripheral blood, taken 28 days after the second AZD1222 dose. DNA for the CDR3: TGCGCCAGCAGCGTCATCCTAGCGGGGGGTAACAATGAGCAGTTCTTC. Residues: CASSVILAGGNNEQFF.